This T cell receptor beta chain was retrieved from a study of T-cell reconstitution after alpha-beta-depleted transplantation in children. This clonotype has a count of ten or more. Preparation of the TCRbeta library used unique molecular identifiers. TCRdb recomputed calls from the PCR reads with MiXCR, one row per CDR3 protein. The sample lists 300,000 to 400,000 distinct CDR3 sequences; 13% were seen once. The sequencing used PBMCs, collected from the stem cell graft. This TCR derives from a human donor who donated a stem cell graft to a child with Fanconi anemia.

The CDR3: CASSPPGGWGEQFF. CDR3 sequence (DNA): TGTGCCAGCTCACCACCAGGGGGTTGGGGTGAGCAGTTCTTC. J is TRBJ2-1 and V is TRBV18, with D possibly TRBD1 on 6 matching bases. Trimming removed 0 bases from V and 9 bases from J, with 12 bases in between. Germline CDR1 reads KGHSH; CDR2 reads LQKENI. CDR3 size: 14 residues. Full variable domain (outside the CDR3, taken from reference TRBV18 and TRBJ2-1): NAGVMQNPRHLVRRRGQEARLRCSPMKGHSHVYWYRQLPEEGLKFMVYLQKENIIDESGMPKERFSAEFPKEGPSILRIQQVVRGDSAAYFCASSPPGGWGEQFFGPGTRLTVL.